One sample yielded the 32 T cell receptor beta chains listed below, sequenced in a study of T cells in localized non-small cell lung cancer. The protocol was immunoSEQ multiplex PCR, while the TCRdb copy is restricted to in-frame clones and leaves out a portion. The table includes 45,000 to 70,000 clones, 70% to 90% detected once. Material: peripheral blood, obtained before any cancer treatment. The receptors here all came from a woman aged 40 to 75 with stage I lung adenocarcinoma.

In its sample, this clone was seen once. The V call is TRBV19, the J call TRBJ1-6, with 10 bases matching TRBD1. The CDR3 extends over 14 amino acids. V gave up 8 bases and J gave up 4 bases; unmatched junction bases: 2. Germline CDR1 reads LNHDA; CDR2 reads SQIVND (reference sequence). The CDR3 DNA reads TGTGCCAGTGGGGACAGGGGATATAATTCACCCCTCCACTTT. Amino acid sequence: CASGDRGYNSPLHF.

The J gene is TRBJ2-7, the V gene TRBV2; possibly TRBD1 for D (6 bases). The CDR3 spans 13 residues. Trimming cost V 3 bases and J 5 bases, with 11 bases left between them. The V gene's germline CDR1 is SNHLY and CDR2 FYNNEI. CDR3 in DNA: TGTGCCAGCAGTGAGCAGGGGATGAACGAGCAGTACTTC. This sequence encodes CASSEQGMNEQYF.

The chain employs TRBV7-2 and TRBJ1-6; no definite D call. CDR1 is SGHTA and CDR2 is FQGNSA in the germline V gene. Trimming removed 5 bases at V and 8 bases at J, with 22 bases between. The CDR3 consists of 17 residues. The CDR3 spells CASSLTILGRSDSPLHF. The CDR3 DNA reads TGTGCCAGCAGCCTAACCATCCTCGGGCGAAGTGATTCACCCCTCCACTTT. Looking up the rest from reference TRBV7-2 and TRBJ1-6 gives the full variable domain: GAGVSQSPSNKVTEKGKDVELRCDPISGHTALYWYRQSLGQGLEFLIYFQGNSAPDKSGLPSDRFSAERTGGSVSTLTIQRTQQEDSAVYLCASSLTILGRSDSPLHFGNGTRLTVT.

This clone was seen a few times. The chain recombines TRBV4-1 with TRBJ2-5; 8 nucleotides align to TRBD1. V lost 6 bases and J lost 1; bases outside the gene matches: 4. CDR1 MGHRA and CDR2 YSYEKL come from the germline V gene. The CDR3 is made up of 14 amino acids. CDR3 region: CASSLTGVQETQYF. CDR3 coding DNA: TGCGCCAGCAGTCTGACAGGGGTCCAAGAGACCCAGTACTTC.

The gene calls are TRBV27 and TRBJ2-7; TRBD2 agrees at 7 bases. Germline V CDR1 and CDR2: MNHEY, SMNVEV (reference sequence). CDR3 size: 14 residues. Unmatched junction bases numbered 4, after V lost 5 bases and J lost 0 bases. The CDR3 sequence: CASSGGGSSYEQYF. CDR3 DNA sequence: TGTGCCAGCAGTGGGGGGGGGAGCTCCTACGAGCAGTACTTC.

The rearrangement uses TRBV7-8 and TRBJ2-7; perhaps TRBD1 as D (6 bases). Trimming pared 7 bases from V and 0 bases from J, leaving 16 bases between. The CDR3 extends over 15 amino acids. The germline gives CDR1 SGHVS, CDR2 FQNEAQ. CDR3 sequence: CASIRQGPSSYEQYF. The CDR3 DNA reads as TGTGCCAGCATCCGTCAGGGGCCTAGCTCCTACGAGCAGTACTTC. Supplemented by reference TRBV7-8 and TRBJ2-7, the full variable domain reads GAGVSQSPRYKVAKRGQDVALRCDPISGHVSLFWYQQALGQGPEFLTYFQNEAQLDKSGLPSDRFFAERPEGSVSTLKIQRTQQEDSAVYLCASIRQGPSSYEQYFGPGTRLTVT.

The V call is TRBV7-2, the J call TRBJ1-1; TRBD1 matches 9 bases. The CDR3 contains 16 residues. V dropped 5 bases and J dropped 2; count of bases not matched to a gene: 9. Germline lookup yields CDR1 SGHTA and CDR2 FQGNSA. The CDR3, as DNA: TGTGCCAGCAGCAAGACTAGACAGGGGGTCAACACTGAAGCTTTCTTT. Encoded protein: CASSKTRQGVNTEAFF.

The rearrangement links TRBV18 to TRBJ1-2; D uncertain. Looked up from germline, CDR1 is KGHSH and CDR2 is LQKENI. The CDR3 runs 15 residues. V was clipped by 1 base and J by 6 bases, with 15 bases between them. The CDR3 nucleotides are TGTGCCAGCTCACCACTGCGGGATGCGGAAAATGGCTACACCTTC. It translates to CASSPLRDAENGYTF. The entire variable domain, with the rest obtained from reference TRBV18 and TRBJ1-2, is as follows: NAGVMQNPRHLVRRRGQEARLRCSPMKGHSHVYWYRQLPEEGLKFMVYLQKENIIDESGMPKERFSAEFPKEGPSILRIQQVVRGDSAAYFCASSPLRDAENGYTFGSGTRLTVV.

The CDR3 DNA follows: TGTGCCAGCAGCCTCGGACAGGGATACTCCTACGAGCAGTACTTC. It encodes CASSLGQGYSYEQYF. The chain employs TRBV11-1 and TRBJ2-7; 8 positions agree with TRBD1. Germline V gene lookup returns CDR1 SGHAT and CDR2 FQDESV (reference sequence). There are 15 residues in the CDR3. With V trimmed by 5 bases and J by 0 bases, 6 bases remained unmatched.

This clone was observed a single time. V is TRBV4-3 and J is TRBJ1-2; D perhaps matches TRBD1 (6 bases). The CDR3 totals 16 residues. V dropped 0 bases and J dropped 4 bases, with 15 bases sitting between them. Germline V gene sequence: CDR1 LGHNA, CDR2 YSLEER. The CDR3 sequence is CASSQDPIAGVYGYTF. The CDR3 DNA sequence: TGCGCCAGCAGCCAAGATCCCATCGCAGGGGTCTATGGCTACACCTTC.

This clone was counted once. V usage is TRBV28 and J usage is TRBJ2-3; 16 bases align to TRBD2. Germline-derived CDR1 and CDR2 are MDHEN and SYDVKM. This CDR3 is 18 amino acids long. The junction had 9 bases not matched to a gene; V was cut back by 8 bases and J by 1 base. CDR3 bases: TGTGCCAGCCGGAATCCGGGACTAGCGGGGGGGGGCACAGATACGCAGTATTTT. It specifies CASRNPGLAGGGTDTQYF.

The V gene is TRBV5-1, the J gene TRBJ2-2, with D perhaps matching TRBD2 (6 bases). The CDR3 contains 16 residues. CDR1 and CDR2 from the germline V gene are SGHRS and YFSETQ. Trimming removed 2 bases from V and 7 bases from J, with 18 bases in between. CDR3 in DNA: TGCGCCAGCAGCTTTACCGGAGGGCTGGAAGGCGGGGAGCTGTTTTTT. Its translation: CASSFTGGLEGGELFF.

This chain connects TRBV7-9 to TRBJ1-3; no clear D gene. The CDR3 has 14 amino acids. Trimming took off 4 bases at V and 0 bases at J, with 7 bases between the two ends. Germline-derived CDR1 and CDR2 are SEHNR and FQNEAQ (reference sequence). DNA for the CDR3: TGTGCCAGCAGCTCGTCGATCTCTGGAAACACCATATATTTT. It is translated as CASSSSISGNTIYF.

This clone was detected a few times. The gene calls are TRBV9 and TRBJ1-2; no definite D call. CDR1 and CDR2 (germline): SGDLS, YYNGEE. CDR3 length: 17 amino acids. The V and J ends lost 0 bases and 0 bases respectively, with 15 bases between them. CDR3 coding DNA: TGTGCCAGCAGCGTAGACTTTTCCCGGGGAGCTAACTATGGCTACACCTTC. Encoded protein: CASSVDFSRGANYGYTF.

This chain connects TRBV19 to TRBJ1-5; TRBD1 matches 8 bases. Germline V gene lookup returns CDR1 LNHDA and CDR2 SQIVND (reference sequence). CDR3 length: 17 residues. The ends lost 3 bases at V and 3 bases at J; junction bases unmatched: 10. This CDR3 is CASSIAGGQGFNQPQHF. CDR3 bases: TGTGCCAGTAGTATCGCGGGAGGACAGGGATTCAATCAGCCCCAGCATTTT.

The J gene is TRBJ1-2, the V gene TRBV29-1; 10 bases fit TRBD1. J was trimmed by 0 bases and V by 7 bases; bases with no gene match: 8. The CDR3 consists of 15 residues. Looked up from germline, CDR1 is SQVTM and CDR2 is ANQGSEA. The CDR3: CSADGGQGTNYGYTF. DNA of the CDR3: TGCAGCGCTGACGGGGGACAGGGGACTAACTATGGCTACACCTTC.

This rearrangement joins TRBV7-6 to TRBJ1-4, with D tentatively TRBD1 (5 bases). Germline loops: CDR1 SGHVS, CDR2 FNYEAQ. There are 15 residues in the CDR3. V shed 5 bases and J shed 8 bases, with 18 bases lying between them. The CDR3 nucleotides are TGTGCCAGCAGCCCAGTTGTGGGGCGTCTCGAAAAACTGTTTTTT. Amino acids: CASSPVVGRLEKLFF.

The chain joins TRBV7-6 to TRBJ2-3, with 7 bases lining up with TRBD1. The CDR3 totals 16 residues. Germline-derived CDR1 and CDR2 are SGHVS and FNYEAQ. J gave up 0 bases and V 0 bases, and 3 bases lay outside the gene matches. The CDR3 sequence is CASSLALGQSTDTQYF. The CDR3, as DNA: TGTGCCAGCAGCTTAGCGTTGGGACAGAGCACAGATACGCAGTATTTT.

The chain uses TRBV27 and TRBJ1-6; 9 bases agree with TRBD1. CDR1 and CDR2 (germline): MNHEY, SMNVEV (reference sequence). Unmatched junction bases numbered 12, after V lost 5 bases and J lost 10 bases. The CDR3 spans 16 residues. For the CDR3, the DNA is TGTGCCAGCAGTCCCCCGACCGGGACAGGGAGCTCACCCCTCCACTTT. Protein sequence: CASSPPTGTGSSPLHF.

This chain uses TRBV30 with TRBJ1-2; D not resolved. V was cut by 4 bases and J by 2 bases, with 11 bases left in between. This CDR3 contains 13 residues. The germline V gene encodes CDR1 GTSNPN and CDR2 SVGIG (reference sequence). The CDR3 coding sequence is TGTGCCTGGACTCGGACGGTGAACTATGGCTACACCTTC. The encoded protein is CAWTRTVNYGYTF.

Relative to its sample, this clone is medium-sized. This chain links TRBV6-5 with TRBJ1-6; no reliable D call. V lost 6 bases and J lost 7, with 13 bases in between. The germline V gene has CDR1 MNHEY and CDR2 SVGAGI. This CDR3 contains 14 residues. The CDR3 is CASRPRNPNSPLHF. Here the CDR3 DNA reads TGTGCCAGCAGACCTAGGAATCCGAATTCACCCCTCCACTTT.

The chain has TRBV10-3 and TRBJ1-5; 11 positions match TRBD1. The trim removed 10 bases at V and 6 bases at J, leaving 8 bases unmatched. The CDR3 spans 14 residues. Germline CDR1 reads ENHRY; CDR2 reads SYGVKD. CDR3 sequence: CATERTGGGQPQHF. The CDR3 bases are TGTGCCACCGAGCGGACAGGGGGCGGTCAGCCCCAGCATTTT.

The chain couples TRBV18 to TRBJ1-2; D perhaps matches TRBD1 (6 bases). This CDR3 is built from 14 residues. The germline gives CDR1 KGHSH, CDR2 LQKENI. The V end lost 3 bases, the J end lost 3 bases, and 11 bases lay between the germline ends. The DNA of the CDR3 is TGTGCCAGCTCACCGGGGGCGTCGGACTATGGCTACACCTTC. Its protein product is CASSPGASDYGYTF.

The rearrangement joins TRBV15 to TRBJ2-3; 9 nucleotides line up with TRBD1. The germline CDR1 and CDR2 sequences are LNHNV and YYDKDF (reference sequence). This CDR3 has 15 residues. V was clipped by 4 bases and J by 4 bases; unmatched bases: 6. The CDR3 DNA is TGTGCCACCAGCACCCCGGGACAGGGTCCAGATACGCAGTATTTT. Translated, it gives CATSTPGQGPDTQYF.

The gene calls are TRBV7-8 and TRBJ1-6; D call uncertain. In germline, CDR1 is SGHVS, CDR2 FQNEAQ. The V end lost 5 bases, the J end lost 3 bases, and 14 bases lay between the germline ends. The CDR3 is 16 amino acids. CDR3 loop: CASSLLGGNYNSPLHF. The CDR3 bases are TGTGCCAGCAGCCTACTCGGAGGGAACTATAATTCACCCCTCCACTTT.

The V gene is TRBV2, the J gene TRBJ1-5, with D maybe TRBD1 (6 bases). The germline gives CDR1 SNHLY, CDR2 FYNNEI. The CDR3 length is 15 residues. The V end lost 3 bases, the J end lost 3 bases, and 12 bases lay between the germline ends. The CDR3 region is CASSEGRGFNQPQHF. DNA of the CDR3: TGTGCCAGCAGTGAGGGCAGGGGATTCAATCAGCCCCAGCATTTT.

This clone is a singleton in its sample. The J gene is TRBJ2-2, the V gene TRBV7-8; 8 bases align to TRBD2. The germline gives CDR1 SGHVS, CDR2 FQNEAQ. This CDR3 contains 16 residues. The J segment lost 0 bases and the V segment lost 1 base, leaving 1 base of the junction unmatched. The CDR3 nucleotides are TGTGCCAGCAGCTTAGGGCGGGGGGCGAACACCGGGGAGCTGTTTTTT. It translates to CASSLGRGANTGELFF.

This clone was detected only once. V gene TRBV15 combines with J gene TRBJ1-1; 8 nucleotides align to TRBD1. The germline V gene has CDR1 LNHNV and CDR2 YYDKDF (reference sequence). The V segment lost 8 bases and the J segment 1 base; nucleotides outside the gene matches: 3. This CDR3 region has 13 residues. CDR3 sequence reads: CATADRGNTEAFF. The CDR3 bases are TGTGCCACCGCAGACAGGGGGAACACTGAAGCTTTCTTT.

This clone has just a few counts. The genes are TRBV28 and TRBJ1-5, with 8 bases matching TRBD1. With 6 bases clipped from V and 6 bases from J, the junction kept 10 bases outside the gene matches. The CDR3 is 15 amino acids. Germline V gene sequence: CDR1 MDHEN, CDR2 SYDVKM. CDR3 DNA: TGTGCCAGCAGACCCGCTGGGACAGGAGGTCAGCCCCAGCATTTT. Translation gives CASRPAGTGGQPQHF. Full variable domain (remainder filled in from reference TRBV28 and TRBJ1-5): DVKVTQSSRYLVKRTGEKVFLECVQDMDHENMFWYRQDPGLGLRLIYFSYDVKMKEKGDIPEGYSVSREKKERFSLILESASTNQTSMYLCASRPAGTGGQPQHFGDGTRLSIL.

The chain employs TRBV29-1 and TRBJ1-2; tentatively, D is TRBD1 (6 bases). V dropped 5 bases and J dropped 0 bases, with 13 bases sitting between them. Germline CDR1 is SQVTM and CDR2 is ANQGSEA. This CDR3 region has 14 residues. The CDR3 nucleotides read TGCAGCGTTACAGGGCAGTCTTCTAACTATGGCTACACCTTC. Translating gives CSVTGQSSNYGYTF.

V and J are TRBV27 and TRBJ1-1; 8 positions match TRBD1. The CDR3 covers 18 residues. In germline, CDR1 is MNHEY, CDR2 SMNVEV (reference sequence). V lost 5 bases to trimming and J lost 0 bases; unmatched junction nucleotides: 14. CDR3: CASSPPGQEKEVNTEAFF. As DNA, the CDR3 is TGTGCCAGCAGTCCTCCGGGACAGGAGAAAGAGGTGAACACTGAAGCTTTCTTT.

V gene TRBV29-1 combines with J gene TRBJ2-7; D is unresolved. Germline lookup yields CDR1 SQVTM and CDR2 ANQGSEA. The ends were cut back, 0 bases at V and 2 bases at J, with 8 bases in the middle. The CDR3 is 13 amino acids. CDR3 DNA sequence: TGCAGCGTTGAAGATCACACAACCTACGAGCAGTACTTC. It codes for CSVEDHTTYEQYF.